This note documents a single TCR beta chain sequence. Deletions cut 0 bases from V and 4 bases from J, with 19 bases between. This CDR3 region has 17 residues. Germline V gene lookup returns CDR1 SGHRS and CDR2 YFSETQ. Running of the v3.0 immunoSEQ assay took place at survey level. TCRdb keeps only in-frame clones here, not all; method: immunoSEQ multiplex PCR. The data hold fewer than 30,000 clones, with around 80% observed a single time. The sample is drawn from a study of long-term antiretroviral therapy in people with HIV. The receptor was derived from a woman between 25 and 40 years old with HIV. The chain has TRBV5-1 and TRBJ1-2, with TRBD1 as a possible D gene (5 bases). Sequencing used unsorted PBMCs, obtained 1.1 years before starting antiretroviral therapy. CDR3 coding DNA: TGCGCCAGCAGCTTGGTAGCCGGGGCATCGGGGGGCTATGGCTACACCTTC. The encoded protein is CASSLVAGASGGYGYTF.